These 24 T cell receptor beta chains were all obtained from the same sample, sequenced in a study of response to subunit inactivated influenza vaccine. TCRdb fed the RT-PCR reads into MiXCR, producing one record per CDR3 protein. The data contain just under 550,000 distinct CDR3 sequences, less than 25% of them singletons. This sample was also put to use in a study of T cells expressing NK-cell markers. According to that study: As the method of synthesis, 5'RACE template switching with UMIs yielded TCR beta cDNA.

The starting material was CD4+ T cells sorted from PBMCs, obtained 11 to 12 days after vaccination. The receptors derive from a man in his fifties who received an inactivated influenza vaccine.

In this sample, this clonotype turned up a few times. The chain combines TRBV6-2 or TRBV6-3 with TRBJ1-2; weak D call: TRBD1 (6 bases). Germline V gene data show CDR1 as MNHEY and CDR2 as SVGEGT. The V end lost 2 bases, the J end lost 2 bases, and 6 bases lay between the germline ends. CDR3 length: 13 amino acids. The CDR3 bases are TGTGCCAGCAGTTACGGGACAAACTATGGCTACACCTTC. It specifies CASSYGTNYGYTF.

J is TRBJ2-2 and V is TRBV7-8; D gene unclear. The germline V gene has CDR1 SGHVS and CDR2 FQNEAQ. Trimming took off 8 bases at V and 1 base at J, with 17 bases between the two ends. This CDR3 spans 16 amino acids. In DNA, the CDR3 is TGTGCCAGCGCATTAGACTCCATCGGGAACACCGGGGAGCTGTTTTTT. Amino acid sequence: CASALDSIGNTGELFF.

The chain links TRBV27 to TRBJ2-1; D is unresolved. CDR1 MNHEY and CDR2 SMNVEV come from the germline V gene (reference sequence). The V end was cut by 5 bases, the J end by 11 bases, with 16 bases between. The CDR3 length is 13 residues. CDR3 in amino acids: CASSPRNGQKQFF. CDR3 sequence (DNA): TGTGCCAGCAGTCCACGGAATGGTCAGAAGCAGTTCTTC.

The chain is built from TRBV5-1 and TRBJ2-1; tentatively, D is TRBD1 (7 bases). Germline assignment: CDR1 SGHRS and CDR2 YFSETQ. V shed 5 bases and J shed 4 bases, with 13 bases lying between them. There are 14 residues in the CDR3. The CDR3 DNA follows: TGCGCCAGCAGTTCAGGGGGGTTATACAATGAGCAGTTCTTC. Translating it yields CASSSGGLYNEQFF.

Written as DNA, the CDR3 is TGCAGTGCTAGAGAGGGGGGCGGCTATGGCTACACCTTC. Encoded protein: CSAREGGGYGYTF. This chain connects TRBV20-1 to TRBJ1-2; tentative D call: TRBD1 (6 bases). The CDR3 is 13 residues long. Germline assignment: CDR1 DFQATT and CDR2 SNEGSKA (reference sequence). V dropped 0 bases and J dropped 4 bases, with 9 bases sitting between them.

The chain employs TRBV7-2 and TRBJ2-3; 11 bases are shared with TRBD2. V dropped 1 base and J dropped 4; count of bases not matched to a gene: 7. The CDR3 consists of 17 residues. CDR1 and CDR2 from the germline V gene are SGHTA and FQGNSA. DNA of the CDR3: TGTGCCAGCAGCTTAGGTAGCGGGGGGGCATTGTCAGATACGCAGTATTTT. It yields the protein CASSLGSGGALSDTQYF.

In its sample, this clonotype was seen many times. As DNA, the CDR3 is TGTGCCAGCAGTACCCCCTACGAGCAGTACTTC. It is translated as CASSTPYEQYF. The chain has TRBV12-3 or TRBV12-4 and TRBJ2-7; D gene uncertain. The CDR3 covers 11 residues. Trimming removed 5 bases from V and 2 bases from J, with 4 bases in between.

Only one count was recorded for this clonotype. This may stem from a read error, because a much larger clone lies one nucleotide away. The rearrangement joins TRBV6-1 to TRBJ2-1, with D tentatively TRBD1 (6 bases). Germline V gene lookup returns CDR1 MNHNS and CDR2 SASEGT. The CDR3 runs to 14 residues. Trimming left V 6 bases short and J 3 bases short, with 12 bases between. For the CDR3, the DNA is TGTGCCAGCAGCGTGGGGGACAACTACAATGAGCAGTTCTTC. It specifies CASSVGDNYNEQFF.

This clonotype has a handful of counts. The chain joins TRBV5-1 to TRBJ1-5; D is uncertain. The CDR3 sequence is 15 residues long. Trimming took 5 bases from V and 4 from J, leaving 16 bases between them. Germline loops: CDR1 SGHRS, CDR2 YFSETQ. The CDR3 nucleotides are TGCGCCAGCAGACCCGGTCCCAGCCCTAATCAGCCCCAGCATTTT. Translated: CASRPGPSPNQPQHF.

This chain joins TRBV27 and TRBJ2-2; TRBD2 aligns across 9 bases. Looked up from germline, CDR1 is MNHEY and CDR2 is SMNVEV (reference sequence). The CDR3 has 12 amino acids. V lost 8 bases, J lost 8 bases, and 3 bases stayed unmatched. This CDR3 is CASCGGGGELFF. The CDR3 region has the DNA TGTGCCAGCTGCGGGGGGGGTGGGGAGCTGTTTTTT.

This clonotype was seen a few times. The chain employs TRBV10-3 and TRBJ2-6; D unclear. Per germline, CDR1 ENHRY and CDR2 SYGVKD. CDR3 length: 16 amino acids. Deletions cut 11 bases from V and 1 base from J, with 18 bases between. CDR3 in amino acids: CAAGDIRLSGANVLTF. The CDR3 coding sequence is TGTGCCGCCGGTGACATCAGGCTGTCTGGGGCCAACGTCCTGACTTTC.

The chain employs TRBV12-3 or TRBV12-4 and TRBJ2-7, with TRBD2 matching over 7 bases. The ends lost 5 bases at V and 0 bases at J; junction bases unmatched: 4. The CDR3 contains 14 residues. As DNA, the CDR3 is TGTGCCAGCAGTCCCCTAGCGGCCTCCTACGAGCAGTACTTC. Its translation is CASSPLAASYEQYF.

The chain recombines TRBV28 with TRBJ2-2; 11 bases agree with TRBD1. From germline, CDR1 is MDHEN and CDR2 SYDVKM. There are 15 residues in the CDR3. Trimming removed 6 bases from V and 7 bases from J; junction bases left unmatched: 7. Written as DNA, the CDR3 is TGTGCCAGCAGCCTATGGACAGGGGGCGTCGGGGAGCTGTTTTTT. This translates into CASSLWTGGVGELFF.

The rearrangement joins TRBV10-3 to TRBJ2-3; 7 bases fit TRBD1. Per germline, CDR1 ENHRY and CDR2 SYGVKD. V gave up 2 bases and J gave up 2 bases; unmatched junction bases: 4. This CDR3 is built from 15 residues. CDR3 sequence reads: CAISETTGYTDTQYF. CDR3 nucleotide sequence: TGTGCCATCAGTGAGACGACAGGGTACACAGATACGCAGTATTTT.

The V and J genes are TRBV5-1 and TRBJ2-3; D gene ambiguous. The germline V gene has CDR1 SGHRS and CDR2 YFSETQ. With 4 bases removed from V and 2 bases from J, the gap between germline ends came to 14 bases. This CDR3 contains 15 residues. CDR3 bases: TGCGCCAGCAGCCCAACCCAAGACTTCACAGATACGCAGTATTTT. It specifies CASSPTQDFTDTQYF.

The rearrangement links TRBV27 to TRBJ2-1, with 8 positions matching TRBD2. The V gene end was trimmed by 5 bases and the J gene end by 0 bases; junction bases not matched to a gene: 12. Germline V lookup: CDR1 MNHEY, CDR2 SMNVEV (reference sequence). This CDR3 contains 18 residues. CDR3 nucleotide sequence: TGTGCCAGCAGTCCCCCCGGGAGGGCATGGAGCTCCTACAATGAGCAGTTCTTC. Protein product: CASSPPGRAWSSYNEQFF.

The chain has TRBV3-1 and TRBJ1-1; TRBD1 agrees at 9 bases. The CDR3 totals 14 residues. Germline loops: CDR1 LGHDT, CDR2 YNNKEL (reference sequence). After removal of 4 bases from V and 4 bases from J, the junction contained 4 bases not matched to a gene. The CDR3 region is CASSRGQGLTEAFF. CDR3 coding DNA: TGTGCCAGCAGCCGAGGACAGGGGCTCACTGAAGCTTTCTTT. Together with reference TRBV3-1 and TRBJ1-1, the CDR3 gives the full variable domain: DTAVSQTPKYLVTQMGNDKSIKCEQNLGHDTMYWYKQDSKKFLKIMFSYNNKELIINETVPNRFSPKSPDKAHLNLHINSLELGDSAVYFCASSRGQGLTEAFFGQGTRLTVV.

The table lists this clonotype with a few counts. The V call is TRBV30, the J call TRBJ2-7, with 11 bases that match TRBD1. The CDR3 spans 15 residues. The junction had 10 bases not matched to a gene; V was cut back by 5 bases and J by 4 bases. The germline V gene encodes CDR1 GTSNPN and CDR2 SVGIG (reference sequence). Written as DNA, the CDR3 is TGTGCCTGGTTAAACCCGGGACAGGGGGTGTACGAGCAGTACTTC. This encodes CAWLNPGQGVYEQYF.

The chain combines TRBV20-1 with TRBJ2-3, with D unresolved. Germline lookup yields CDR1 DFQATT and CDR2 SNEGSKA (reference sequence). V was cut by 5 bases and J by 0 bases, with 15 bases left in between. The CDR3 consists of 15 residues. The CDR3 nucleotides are TGCAGTGCTCTGCCCCGACGGTGGAGCACAGATACGCAGTATTTT. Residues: CSALPRRWSTDTQYF.

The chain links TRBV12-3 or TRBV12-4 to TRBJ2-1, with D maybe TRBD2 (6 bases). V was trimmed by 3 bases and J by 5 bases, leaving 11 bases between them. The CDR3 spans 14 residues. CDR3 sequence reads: CASSFAGNHNEQFF. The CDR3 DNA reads TGTGCCAGCAGTTTTGCGGGGAACCACAATGAGCAGTTCTTC.

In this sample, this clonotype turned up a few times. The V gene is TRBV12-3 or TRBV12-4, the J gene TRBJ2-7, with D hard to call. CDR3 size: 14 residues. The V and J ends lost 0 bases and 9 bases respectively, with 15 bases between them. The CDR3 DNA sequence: TGTGCCAGCAGTTTAGCGCGTTGGACCCCTTTGCAGTACTTC. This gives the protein CASSLARWTPLQYF.

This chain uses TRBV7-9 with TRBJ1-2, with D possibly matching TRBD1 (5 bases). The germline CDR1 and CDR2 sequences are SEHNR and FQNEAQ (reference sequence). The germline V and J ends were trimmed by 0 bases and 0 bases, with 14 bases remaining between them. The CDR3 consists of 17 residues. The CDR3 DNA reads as TGTGCCAGCAGCTTAGCGACCGTGACAGCAGCTAACTATGGCTACACCTTC. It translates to CASSLATVTAANYGYTF. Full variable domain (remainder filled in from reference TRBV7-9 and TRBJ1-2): DTGVSQNPRHKITKRGQNVTFRCDPISEHNRLYWYRQTLGQGPEFLTYFQNEAQLEKSRLLSDRFSAERPKGSFSTLEIQRTEQGDSAMYLCASSLATVTAANYGYTFGSGTRLTVV.

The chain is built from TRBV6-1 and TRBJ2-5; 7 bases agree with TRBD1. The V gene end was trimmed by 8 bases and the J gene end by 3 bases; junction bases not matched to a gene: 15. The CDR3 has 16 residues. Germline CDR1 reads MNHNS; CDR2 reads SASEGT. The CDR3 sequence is CASQPWVGTAEETQYF. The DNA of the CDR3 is TGTGCCAGCCAACCCTGGGTTGGGACAGCAGAAGAGACCCAGTACTTC.

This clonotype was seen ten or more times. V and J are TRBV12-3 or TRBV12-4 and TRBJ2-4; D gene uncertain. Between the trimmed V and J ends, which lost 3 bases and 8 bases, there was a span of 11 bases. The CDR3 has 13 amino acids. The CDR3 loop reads CASSFDTRDIQYF. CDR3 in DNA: TGTGCCAGCAGTTTCGATACCCGCGACATTCAGTACTTC.